This entry describes one T cell receptor (beta chain). In its sample, this clone was seen many times. What antigen it recognizes has not been identified. Per-base quality was not reported, and no clone a single base away is much larger than it. This CDR3 is also generated by other DNA sequences in the sample. This entry belongs to a study of blood T cell repertoires in COVID-19 (dated by TCRdb to 2018 to 2020). At the level of the whole study: The collaborator samples originated in the United States, Italy and Spain and spanned the acute and convalescent phases of COVID-19. Samples were obtained from the ongoing ImmuneRACE study (first 160 participants) and from roughly 1,300 subjects provided by 6 global collaborators. The prospective study material was composed of cDNA or gDNA derived from T cells, B-cell-depleted T cells, or PBMCs. The dataset comprised deeply sampled blood TCRbeta repertoires from subjects exposed to, actively infected with, or recovered from COVID-19. The repertoires were released in a freely available public database intended as a resource for research on the immune response to SARS-CoV-2. Where HLA class I and class II types were available, the types were taken from metadata supplied by the sample provider, not from assay-based typing. A de-identified subject ID, COVID-19 status, age in years and sex were almost always included in the sample metadata. Summary of the overall study and its limitations: How much clinical and demographic metadata was included differed by source and by participant, and the metadata was provided uncurated.

Participants in the prospective study were enrolled through a virtual design, were aged about 18 to 100 years, and lived in about 25 United States geographic areas. In the prospective study, participants were assigned to cohorts based on the clinical history participants reported in a screening survey and a study questionnaire. ImmuneRACE Cohort 3 recovered participants were defined by two consecutive negative NP/OP PCR tests, healthcare professional clearance, or symptom resolution. In the prospective study, whole blood, serum and a nasopharyngeal or oropharyngeal swab were collected from each participant by mobile phlebotomists. Prospective study participants could optionally give additional blood draws and questionnaires over an approximately two-month period. Prospective study blood samples were shipped either frozen or at room temperature before DNA extraction. The immunoSEQ Assay, a bias-controlled multiplex PCR, was used to amplify TCRbeta CDR3 regions from genomic DNA. In the source study's methods: The number of nucleated cells in each sample was estimated from the amplification of reference gene primers within the assay. To quantify the absolute abundance of each unique TCRbeta CDR3 rearrangement, sequence reads were collapsed and filtered. For each sample, productive Simpson clonality was calculated as the square root of Simpson's diversity index over productive rearrangements. The table was pulled from immuneACCESS by TCRdb, which kept in-frame rearrangements only. Such tables lose some clones; where checked, under half of the loss comes from unresolved V genes, and the rest has no known cause. V and J calls and clone size come straight from that table; D and trimming were deduced from the DNA. The sample table holds more than 300,000 clones, of which roughly 87% were seen once. The ten largest clones represent around 5.1% of the sample.

The sample consisted of PBMCs or T cells enriched from blood (not recorded which). This receptor was identified in a woman between 50 and 59 years old who had recovered from COVID-19.

The DNA reads as follows: TGTGCCAGTAGTATCAGGGTGAACACTGAAGCTTTCTTT. It specifies CASSIRVNTEAFF. Here the chain combines TRBV19 and TRBJ1-1; the D gene is perhaps TRBD1, on 5 matching bases. In the germline V gene (reference sequence), CDR1 corresponds to LNHDA and CDR2 to SQIVND. V gives up 3 bases and J gives up 0 bases, and the segment between their germline ends measures 5 bases. The CDR3 holds 13 amino acids from the cysteine to the phenylalanine. Only CDR3 DNA is held: 39 bases, read in frame from base 1.